Listed below are T cell receptor beta chains from one sample, sequenced in a study of control samples from healthy donors and cancer patients. Some clones are missing from TCRdb's copy, which holds only in-frame ones; the method was immunoSEQ multiplex PCR. The sample has under 150,000 clones; approximately 92% are singletons. The material sequenced was blood. The receptors shown here come from a man aged 25 to 40 in good health. Both conserved end residues are part of each CDR3. Each record gives: clone size, D gene, J gene, V gene, CDR3 DNA, CDR3 protein. A D gene is named only where the DNA matches it firmly. Clone sizes are given selectively: once, few, many, or a class where the clone is expanded.

clone size: .
D gene: .
J gene: TRBJ1-3
V gene: TRBV2
CDR3 DNA: TGTGCCAGCAGCGTCGAAAGTCGCTCTGGAAACACCATATATTTT
CDR3 protein: CASSVESRSGNTIYF

clone size: once
D gene: TRBD2
J gene: TRBJ2-2
V gene: TRBV29-1
CDR3 DNA: TGCAGCGTTGTTATTCGACCGGGAGGCACCGGGGAGCTGTTTTTT
CDR3 protein: CSVVIRPGGTGELFF

clone size: .
D gene: .
J gene: TRBJ2-7
V gene: TRBV18
CDR3 DNA: TGTGCCAGCTCACCGCAGAGCTCCTACGAGCAGTACTTC
CDR3 protein: CASSPQSSYEQYF

clone size: .
D gene: TRBD2
J gene: TRBJ2-3
V gene: TRBV19
CDR3 DNA: TGTGCCAGTACCAACCTAGCGGGAAACACAGATACGCAGTATTTT
CDR3 protein: CASTNLAGNTDTQYF

clone size: once
D gene: TRBD1
J gene: TRBJ1-2
V gene: TRBV4-2
CDR3 DNA: TGTGCCAGCAGCCAAAGGGACAGGGGGAATATCTATGGCTACACCTTC
CDR3 protein: CASSQRDRGNIYGYTF

clone size: .
D gene: TRBD1
J gene: TRBJ1-2
V gene: TRBV3-1/TRBV3-2
CDR3 DNA: TGTGCCAGCAGCCCCGGACAGGGGAGGAACTACACCTTC
CDR3 protein: CASSPGQGRNYTF

clone size: .
D gene: TRBD1
J gene: TRBJ2-7
V gene: TRBV11-3
CDR3 DNA: TGTGCCAGCAGCTTATATGTGACAGGGGAACCCTACGAGCAGTACTTC
CDR3 protein: CASSLYVTGEPYEQYF

clone size: .
D gene: .
J gene: TRBJ2-1
V gene: TRBV7-8
CDR3 DNA: TGTGCCAGCAGCCTCCCCCGGAGGCACAATGAGCAGTTCTTC
CDR3 protein: CASSLPRRHNEQFF

clone size: .
D gene: .
J gene: TRBJ1-5
V gene: TRBV19
CDR3 DNA: TGTGCCAGCAAACTGGGCCCTATTTTGGGCGGGCCCCAGCATTTT
CDR3 protein: CASKLGPILGGPQHF

clone size: .
D gene: .
J gene: TRBJ1-6
V gene: TRBV13
CDR3 DNA: TGTGCCAGCAGCCCCCGACAGTATCATAATTCACCCCTCCACTTT
CDR3 protein: CASSPRQYHNSPLHF

clone size: .
D gene: .
J gene: TRBJ1-2
V gene: TRBV30
CDR3 DNA: TGTGCCTGGAGTATCGGGAAAAACTATGGCTACACCTTC
CDR3 protein: CAWSIGKNYGYTF

clone size: .
D gene: .
J gene: TRBJ2-3
V gene: TRBV21-1
CDR3 DNA: TGTGCCAGCAGCAAAGGAAGTAGCGGGAGGGTTGAAGATACGCAGTATTTT
CDR3 protein: CASSKGSSGRVEDTQYF

clone size: .
D gene: TRBD1
J gene: TRBJ2-1
V gene: TRBV28
CDR3 DNA: TGTGCCAGCAGTCGGGGGGGACAGGGGGCCAATGAGCAGTTCTTC
CDR3 protein: CASSRGGQGANEQFF

clone size: once
D gene: .
J gene: TRBJ1-5
V gene: TRBV5-8
CDR3 DNA: TGTGCCAGCAGCCGGGGGGAGGGGCGCAATCAGCCCCAGCATTTT
CDR3 protein: CASSRGEGRNQPQHF

clone size: .
D gene: .
J gene: TRBJ2-5
V gene: TRBV6-2/TRBV6-3
CDR3 DNA: TGTGCCAGCAGTTCAGGAGAGACCCAGTACTTC
CDR3 protein: CASSSGETQYF

clone size: .
D gene: .
J gene: TRBJ1-1
V gene: TRBV28
CDR3 DNA: TGTGCCAGCAGCTGGCGGGGTGAAGCTTTCTTT
CDR3 protein: CASSWRGEAFF

clone size: .
D gene: TRBD1
J gene: TRBJ1-1
V gene: TRBV18
CDR3 DNA: TGTGCCAGCTCGACAGGGGCCATGAACACTGAAGCTTTCTTT
CDR3 protein: CASSTGAMNTEAFF

clone size: .
D gene: .
J gene: TRBJ1-5
V gene: TRBV2
CDR3 DNA: TGTGCCAGCCGGGGGGCTAACAATCAGCCCCAGCATTTT
CDR3 protein: CASRGANNQPQHF

clone size: .
D gene: TRBD2
J gene: TRBJ2-3
V gene: TRBV6-5
CDR3 DNA: TGTGCCAGCAGAAGGACTAGCGGACGCACAGATACGCAGTATTTT
CDR3 protein: CASRRTSGRTDTQYF

clone size: .
D gene: .
J gene: TRBJ1-1
V gene: TRBV25-1
CDR3 DNA: TGTGCCAGCAGTGAGCTACAGGGTCGAGGAGAAGCTTTCTTT
CDR3 protein: CASSELQGRGEAFF

clone size: .
D gene: .
J gene: TRBJ1-1
V gene: TRBV5-5
CDR3 DNA: TGTGCCAGCAGCTTGGGCCTGAACACTGAAGCTTTCTTT
CDR3 protein: CASSLGLNTEAFF

clone size: once
D gene: .
J gene: TRBJ2-2
V gene: TRBV7-3
CDR3 DNA: TGTGCCAGCAGCTTCATGAGTAACGGGGAGCTGTTTTTT
CDR3 protein: CASSFMSNGELFF

clone size: .
D gene: TRBD1
J gene: TRBJ2-1
V gene: TRBV7-3
CDR3 DNA: TGTGCCAGCAGCGTGACAGGGGGCGGTGAGCAGTTCTTC
CDR3 protein: CASSVTGGGEQFF

clone size: .
D gene: .
J gene: TRBJ1-3
V gene: TRBV19
CDR3 DNA: TGTGCCAGTAGAGTGGGACAACCGATCTCTGGAAACACCATATATTTT
CDR3 protein: CASRVGQPISGNTIYF

clone size: .
D gene: .
J gene: TRBJ2-7
V gene: TRBV12-3/TRBV12-4
CDR3 DNA: TGTGCCAGCAGCCCGTTGGGGTCCGAGCAGTACTTC
CDR3 protein: CASSPLGSEQYF

clone size: .
D gene: .
J gene: TRBJ2-3
V gene: TRBV6-2/TRBV6-3
CDR3 DNA: TGTGCCAGCAGCCCCCCTAGCGGCACAGATACGCAGTATTTT
CDR3 protein: CASSPPSGTDTQYF

clone size: .
D gene: TRBD1
J gene: TRBJ1-2
V gene: TRBV2
CDR3 DNA: TGTGCCAGCAGTGTGGACAGGGGTGACTATGGCTACACCTTC
CDR3 protein: CASSVDRGDYGYTF

clone size: once
D gene: .
J gene: TRBJ1-5
V gene: TRBV5-3
CDR3 DNA: TGTGCCAGAATCCCGCCCGGGGTTGGCAATCAGCCCCAGCATTTT
CDR3 protein: CARIPPGVGNQPQHF

clone size: .
D gene: TRBD1
J gene: TRBJ1-1
V gene: TRBV5-6
CDR3 DNA: TGTGCCAGCAGCCCGCGACAGGGGTACACTGAAGCTTTCTTT
CDR3 protein: CASSPRQGYTEAFF

clone size: .
D gene: .
J gene: TRBJ2-7
V gene: TRBV19
CDR3 DNA: TGTGCCAGTAGTCAGGGTTACCTTTACGAGCAGTACTTC
CDR3 protein: CASSQGYLYEQYF

clone size: .
D gene: TRBD1
J gene: TRBJ1-2
V gene: TRBV3-1/TRBV3-2
CDR3 DNA: TGTGCCAGCAGCCAAGGGACAGGAAACTATGGCTACACCTTC
CDR3 protein: CASSQGTGNYGYTF

clone size: .
D gene: .
J gene: TRBJ2-1
V gene: TRBV7-2
CDR3 DNA: TGTGCCAGCAGCTCCGACCTGGGGTTAGATGAGCAGTTCTTC
CDR3 protein: CASSSDLGLDEQFF

clone size: .
D gene: .
J gene: TRBJ2-3
V gene: TRBV2
CDR3 DNA: TGTGCCAGCTCCCCTAGCGTCTCCACAGATACGCAGTATTTT
CDR3 protein: CASSPSVSTDTQYF

clone size: .
D gene: .
J gene: TRBJ1-6
V gene: TRBV4-1
CDR3 DNA: TGCGCCAGCAGTAGTGAAGGGCACAATTCACCCCTCCACTTT
CDR3 protein: CASSSEGHNSPLHF

clone size: few
D gene: .
J gene: TRBJ1-5
V gene: TRBV28
CDR3 DNA: TGTGCCAGCACCTTCTCCACCGAATATCAGCCCCAGCATTTT
CDR3 protein: CASTFSTEYQPQHF